Below are 8 T cell receptor beta chains sequenced from a single sample in a study of graft-versus-host responses after intestinal transplantation. The repertoire was sequenced with immunoSEQ multiplex PCR; TCRdb's copy has only in-frame clones and lacks some. Here the sample spans over 60,000 clones, 80% to 95% being singletons. The sample was bone marrow, taken roughly 780 days after intestinal transplantation. These receptors originate from a human patient who received an intestinal transplant, so some T cells may come from the graft donor.

This clone was observed once. The gene calls are TRBV7-7 and TRBJ2-3; maybe TRBD1 (6 bases). There are 15 residues in the CDR3. The V gene's germline CDR1 is SSHAT and CDR2 FNYEAQ (reference sequence). Trimming shortened V by 5 bases and J by 1 base, and 13 bases separated the two germline ends. The DNA for the CDR3 is TGTGCCAGCAGCCGAGGAGCAGGGGGCACAGATACGCAGTATTTT. It yields the protein CASSRGAGGTDTQYF.

J is TRBJ2-1 and V is TRBV5-1, with 8 bases matching TRBD1. The trim removed 0 bases at V and 6 bases at J, leaving 5 bases unmatched. The CDR3 runs to 15 residues. Germline CDR1 reads SGHRS; CDR2 reads YFSETQ. In DNA, the CDR3 is TGCGCCAGCAGCTTGGGACAGGGGATCGGCAATGAGCAGTTCTTC. Amino acid sequence: CASSLGQGIGNEQFF.

The J gene is TRBJ1-6, the V gene TRBV6-5; the D gene is possibly TRBD1 (5 bases). The CDR3 spans 14 residues. Germline-derived CDR1 and CDR2 are MNHEY and SVGAGI. V lost 6 bases and J 11 bases, leaving 17 bases between the germline ends. CDR3 DNA sequence: TGTGCCAGCAGGGGACCTAACTTGGGAGCACCCCTCCACTTT. Residues: CASRGPNLGAPLHF.

The CDR3 coding sequence is TGTGCCAGCAGTGTAGGGGGGGCCAAAAACATTCAGTACTTC. This gives the protein CASSVGGAKNIQYF. V usage is TRBV27 and J usage is TRBJ2-4; D may correspond to TRBD1 or TRBD2 (6 bases each). CDR3 length equals 14 residues. Trimming pared 5 bases from V and 1 base from J, leaving 9 bases between. Germline V gene data show CDR1 as MNHEY and CDR2 as SMNVEV (reference sequence).

This chain joins TRBV28 and TRBJ1-2; TRBD1 aligns across 7 bases. The germline V gene encodes CDR1 MDHEN and CDR2 SYDVKM. V shed 5 bases, J shed 12 bases, and the junction held 6 bases outside the gene matches. The CDR3 has 11 amino acids. Here the CDR3 reads CASSEGAWDTF. For the CDR3, the DNA is TGTGCCAGCAGTGAGGGGGCGTGGGACACCTTC.

V usage is TRBV29-1 and J usage is TRBJ2-4; D may be TRBD1 or TRBD2 (5 bases each). The germline gives CDR1 SQVTM, CDR2 ANQGSEA. V was cut by 4 bases and J by 2 bases, with 9 bases left in between. The CDR3 extends over 13 amino acids. The CDR3 DNA follows: TGCAGCGTTGGGGGGAGAACCAAAAACATTCAGTACTTC. Its translation: CSVGGRTKNIQYF.

This CDR3 reads CASSPNEKLFF. CDR3 bases: TGTGCCAGCAGCCCTAATGAAAAACTGTTTTTT. The rearrangement uses TRBV7-3 and TRBJ1-4; D is unclear. In germline, CDR1 is SGHTA, CDR2 FQGTGA. This CDR3 has 11 residues. V lost 5 bases, J lost 3 bases, and 1 base lay in between.

V gene TRBV5-4 combines with J gene TRBJ2-3; D ambiguous. There are 12 residues in the CDR3. Germline V gene data show CDR1 as SGHNT and CDR2 as YYREEE (reference sequence). The V end lost 2 bases, the J end lost 4 bases, and 5 bases lay between the germline ends. As DNA, the CDR3 is TGTGCCAGCAGCTTCGGTTCAGATACGCAGTATTTT. This gives the protein CASSFGSDTQYF.